These 15 T cell receptor beta chains originate from one sample sequenced in a study of neurological immune-mediated disorders (dated by TCRdb to about 2019). According to the study, the label for this sample's time point signals: longitudinal time-point 2. The library was built by means of 5' RACE. The data were produced on an Illumina HiSeq 2500. TCRdb reworked the public reads: Q25 trimming with fastp, MiXCR clone assembly, productive beta chains retained. Each entry merges the rows of one CDR3 protein and shows their most common DNA and genes. Here the sample has about 66,000 distinct CDR3 sequences; roughly 10% occur a single time. The top ten clonotypes cover roughly an eighth of the sample. The material sequenced was PBMCs. The receptors were gathered from a man aged 25 to 40 in good health.

This clonotype was recorded many times. The CDR3 DNA sequence: TGCGCCAGCAGCCTTACCCTTCAAGGTTCTGGGGCCAACGTCCTGACTTTC. Translation gives CASSLTLQGSGANVLTF. This chain uses TRBV5-1 with TRBJ2-6; D gene uncertain. V lost 4 bases to trimming and J lost 1 base, with 15 bases between them. Germline V gene sequence: CDR1 SGHRS, CDR2 YFSETQ. CDR3 length equals 17 residues.

In its sample, this clonotype was seen many times. CDR3 DNA sequence: TGCAGTGCTAGAGATACCCTTTTAGGGTACGAGCAGTACTTC. Protein: CSARDTLLGYEQYF. V is TRBV20-1 and J is TRBJ2-7; D is uncertain. Trimming left V 0 bases short and J 4 bases short, with 13 bases between. The CDR3 contains 14 residues. The germline V gene has CDR1 DFQATT and CDR2 SNEGSKA (reference sequence).

This clonotype was recorded many times. This chain joins TRBV18 and TRBJ2-2, with no clear D. CDR3 length equals 14 residues. Trimming stripped 6 bases from V and 0 bases from J, with 8 bases between. CDR1 is KGHSH, CDR2 LQKENI, per germline. CDR3 nucleotide sequence: TGTGCCAGCTCGTCGGCCCCGAACACCGGGGAGCTGTTTTTT. Protein product: CASSSAPNTGELFF.

Many counts were recorded for this clonotype. The chain uses TRBV6-5 and TRBJ2-3, with TRBD1 matching 8 bases. Trimming took 5 bases from V and 1 from J; bases not matched to a gene: 2. CDR3 length: 14 amino acids. Germline loops: CDR1 MNHEY, CDR2 SVGAGI. CDR3 in amino acids: CASSDRGGTDTQYF. The DNA of the CDR3 is TGTGCCAGCAGTGACAGGGGAGGCACAGATACGCAGTATTTT.

There are many counts of this clonotype. This chain connects TRBV25-1 to TRBJ2-7; TRBD1 might be the D (7 bases). CDR3 length: 14 amino acids. Germline CDR1 reads MGHDK; CDR2 reads SYGVNS. Trimming shortened V by 1 base and J by 5 bases, and 12 bases separated the two germline ends. CDR3 amino acids: CASSEWGRGDEQYF. The CDR3 region has the DNA TGTGCCAGCAGTGAATGGGGCAGGGGGGACGAGCAGTACTTC.

This clonotype was observed at least ten times. Sequence at one end of the junction differs from germline and may be a read error. This chain links TRBV28 with TRBJ2-1; 9 bases are shared with TRBD1. Germline loops: CDR1 MDHEN, CDR2 SYDVKM. The CDR3 has 17 residues. CDR3 nucleotide sequence: TGTGCCAGCACTTTACTTACTAGGGGGACAGGGAACAATGAGCAGTTCTTC. The encoded protein is CASTLLTRGTGNNEQFF. The variable domain in full, completed from reference TRBV28 and TRBJ2-1, reads DVKVTQSSRYLVKRTGEKVFLECVQDMDHENMFWYRQDPGLGLRLIYFSYDVKMKEKGDIPEGYSVSREKKERFSLILESASTNQTSMYLCASTLLTRGTGNNEQFFGPGTRLTVL.

This clonotype was observed at least ten times. The chain carries TRBV10-3 and TRBJ1-6; D might be TRBD1 (6 bases). In germline, CDR1 is ENHRY, CDR2 SYGVKD. This CDR3 comprises 13 residues. Trimming removed 7 bases at V and 8 bases at J, with 12 bases between. CDR3 nucleotides: TGTGCCATCACAAACAGGGATTATTCACCCCTCCACTTT. This translates into CAITNRDYSPLHF.

This clonotype showed up just a few times. This chain links TRBV5-1 with TRBJ2-5; D possibly corresponds to TRBD2 (6 bases). Trimming removed 2 bases from V and 2 bases from J, with 13 bases in between. Germline V gene data show CDR1 as SGHRS and CDR2 as YFSETQ. The length of the CDR3 is 15 residues. This CDR3 is CASSFRGTGQETQYF. In DNA, the CDR3 is TGCGCCAGCAGCTTCCGCGGGACGGGTCAAGAGACCCAGTACTTC.

This clonotype was detected many times. V gene TRBV15 combines with J gene TRBJ1-5; 10 bases are a match to TRBD1. CDR3 length: 15 amino acids. V trimming: 5 bases; J trimming: 3 bases; junction bases outside the gene matches: 4. Germline V gives CDR1 LNHNV, CDR2 YYDKDF (reference sequence). CDR3 loop: CATSGQGGINQPQHF. DNA for the CDR3: TGTGCCACCAGCGGACAGGGGGGCATCAATCAGCCCCAGCATTTT. Complete variable domain (other parts from reference TRBV15 and TRBJ1-5): DAMVIQNPRYQVTQFGKPVTLSCSQTLNHNVMYWYQQKSSQAPKLLFHYYDKDFNNEADTPDNFQSRRPNTSFCFLDIRSPGLGDTAMYLCATSGQGGINQPQHFGDGTRLSIL.

This clonotype was counted many times. The chain carries TRBV10-2 and TRBJ2-7, with TRBD2 identical over 11 bases. The trim removed 6 bases at V and 3 bases at J, leaving 4 bases unmatched. CDR1 is WSHSY and CDR2 is SAAADI in the germline V gene. The length of the CDR3 is 14 residues. Here the CDR3 DNA reads TGCGCCAGCAGAGGGACTAGCGGAAACTACGAGCAGTACTTC. This translates into CASRGTSGNYEQYF.

As concerns this clonotype: This may come from a read error, since a much larger clone is one base off. It is likely a read error, because the conserved phenylalanine at the end of the CDR3 is missing. The rearrangement uses TRBV28 and TRBJ2-2; 7 bases align to TRBD1. Trimming took 5 bases from V and 6 from J; bases not matched to a gene: 3. The CDR3 is 13 amino acids. Germline CDR1 and CDR2: MDHEN and SYDVKM. CDR3 bases: TGTGCCAGCAGTCCAACAGGGGCCGGGGAGCTGTTTTCT. The encoded protein is CASSPTGAGELFS.

Points on this clonotype: One end of the junction does not line up with germline, which may come from a read error. This chain connects TRBV28 to TRBJ2-2, with 8 bases that match TRBD2. Germline V CDR1 and CDR2: MDHEN, SYDVKM. This CDR3 spans 19 amino acids. The DNA of the CDR3 is TGTGCCAGCAGTACCATAATTAAGGCAGCGGGAGTTCTCACCGGGAAGCTGTTTTTT. Encoded protein: CASSTIIKAAGVLTGKLFF.

As to this clonotype: A much larger clone is a single base away; this may be a read error. CDR3 amino acids: CTSSLSGQGVTEAFF. Here the CDR3 DNA reads TGCACCAGCAGCCTCTCAGGACAGGGGGTCACTGAAGCTTTCTTT. The rearrangement uses TRBV4-1 and TRBJ1-1, with 10 bases fitting TRBD1. The CDR3 has 15 amino acids. The germline CDR1 and CDR2 sequences are MGHRA and YSYEKL.

This clonotype came up many times. This sequence joins TRBV20-1 and TRBJ1-2, with a possible D match to TRBD1 (5 bases). Germline values: CDR1 DFQATT, CDR2 SNEGSKA (reference sequence). V lost 4 bases, J lost 4 bases, and 10 bases lay in between. This CDR3 spans 12 amino acids. The chain's CDR3 is CSATRGGYGYTF. The CDR3 DNA follows: TGCAGTGCTACCCGGGGGGGCTATGGCTACACCTTC.

This clonotype was found many times. V usage is TRBV11-1 and J usage is TRBJ2-1; tentative D call: TRBD2 (6 bases). The V gene lost 4 bases and the J gene lost 4 bases, with 11 bases spanning the gap. Germline V gene sequence: CDR1 SGHAT, CDR2 FQDESV (reference sequence). The CDR3 contains 14 residues. The CDR3 DNA follows: TGTGCCAGCAGCTATCACGCGGGGTACAATGAGCAGTTCTTC. Amino acids: CASSYHAGYNEQFF.